The 27 T cell receptor beta chains given below trace back to one sample, sequenced in a study of CD8 T cells in Susac syndrome. Random hexamers were used to reverse transcribe an amount of roughly 0.45 to 1 ug RNA. TCRdb independently ran MiXCR on the immunoSEQ multiplex PCR reads; one entry per CDR3 protein. This table has nearly 110,000 distinct CDR3 sequences, approximately 95% appearing once. The sequenced material came from CD8+ T cells from PBMCs. The receptors originated from a human donor with Susac syndrome.

The chain links TRBV25-1 to TRBJ1-1; D unresolved. Trimming shortened V by 9 bases and J by 10 bases, and 9 bases separated the two germline ends. This CDR3 region has 9 residues. From germline, CDR1 is MGHDK and CDR2 SYGVNS. CDR3 nucleotide sequence: TGTGCCAGTCTCCTTATAGCTTTCTTT. It specifies CASLLIAFF.

This sequence joins TRBV20-1 and TRBJ1-5, with D maybe TRBD1 (6 bases). The CDR3 has 15 residues. Germline loops: CDR1 DFQATT, CDR2 SNEGSKA (reference sequence). V was pared by 4 bases and J by 2 bases, with 15 bases between. The CDR3 DNA is TGCAGTGCTATACAGGGCTTAGGGGGCAATCAGCCCCAGCATTTT. It translates to CSAIQGLGGNQPQHF.

This clonotype came up a few times. The chain employs TRBV3-1 and TRBJ2-7; 7 positions agree with TRBD1. J lost 4 bases, V lost 2 bases, and 5 bases had no gene match. The CDR3 has 14 amino acids. The germline V gene encodes CDR1 LGHDT and CDR2 YNNKEL (reference sequence). The chain's CDR3 is CASSQTGAEYEQYF. The CDR3 DNA reads as TGTGCCAGCAGCCAAACAGGGGCGGAGTACGAGCAGTACTTC.

This chain joins TRBV3-1 and TRBJ1-2; possibly TRBD1 for D (5 bases). Trimming left V 4 bases short and J 4 bases short, with 10 bases between. This CDR3 comprises 13 residues. Germline V gives CDR1 LGHDT, CDR2 YNNKEL (reference sequence). The CDR3 here is CASSPGVSYGYTF. The CDR3 coding sequence is TGTGCCAGCAGCCCGGGGGTGAGCTATGGCTACACCTTC.

The chain is built from TRBV7-9 and TRBJ1-2; D remains unclear. Germline CDR1 is SEHNR and CDR2 is FQNEAQ (reference sequence). V gave up 0 bases and J gave up 7 bases, with 6 bases separating them. The CDR3 loop spans 12 amino acids. CDR3: CASSLASAGYTF. DNA for the CDR3: TGTGCCAGCAGCTTAGCGTCGGCTGGCTACACCTTC.

The chain joins TRBV9 to TRBJ2-7; 8 bases are a match to TRBD2. V lost 4 bases, J lost 7 bases, and 10 bases stayed unmatched. In germline, CDR1 is SGDLS, CDR2 YYNGEE. This CDR3 region has 14 residues. In nucleotides, the CDR3 is TGTGCCAGCAGCCCCCGGGGGGGGCAGAGGGAGCAGTACTTC. As protein: CASSPRGGQREQYF.

The genes are TRBV24-1 and TRBJ2-5, with D unresolved. V was cut by 3 bases and J by 6 bases, with 10 bases left in between. In germline, CDR1 is KGHDR, CDR2 SFDVKD. The CDR3 is made up of 13 amino acids. DNA of the CDR3: TGTGCCACCAGTGATCCCTCCGATAAGACCCAGTACTTC. Its protein product is CATSDPSDKTQYF.

A single count supports this clonotype. In DNA form, the CDR3 reads TGCAGTGCTCGCCGGGGGGCGAGCCAAGAGACCCAGTACTTC. It translates to CSARRGASQETQYF. The chain joins TRBV20-1 to TRBJ2-5, with D perhaps matching TRBD2 (7 bases). CDR3 length: 14 amino acids. V gave up 5 bases and J gave up 1 base, with 14 bases separating them. In germline, CDR1 is DFQATT, CDR2 SNEGSKA (reference sequence).

This chain uses TRBV7-9 with TRBJ2-4; weak D call: TRBD2 (6 bases). Deletions cut 5 bases from V and 7 bases from J, with 18 bases between. The CDR3 is made up of 15 amino acids. Per germline, CDR1 SEHNR and CDR2 FQNEAQ (reference sequence). The CDR3 is CASSPSEMGRNIQYF. As DNA, the CDR3 is TGTGCCAGCAGCCCCAGCGAGATGGGGAGGAACATTCAGTACTTC. Combining the CDR3 with reference TRBV7-9 and TRBJ2-4 gives the whole variable domain DTGVSQNPRHKITKRGQNVTFRCDPISEHNRLYWYRQTLGQGPEFLTYFQNEAQLEKSRLLSDRFSAERPKGSFSTLEIQRTEQGDSAMYLCASSPSEMGRNIQYFGAGTRLSVL.

This sequence joins TRBV9 and TRBJ2-6; D call uncertain. The CDR3 covers 18 residues. The germline V gene has CDR1 SGDLS and CDR2 YYNGEE. Trimming removed 3 bases from V and 4 bases from J, with 20 bases in between. The CDR3 DNA is TGTGCCAGCAGCGGGTCAGGCGGCAGTCCTTCCGGGGCCAACGTCCTGACTTTC. Its translation: CASSGSGGSPSGANVLTF.

The J gene is TRBJ1-1, the V gene TRBV7-2; D gene uncertain. The germline gives CDR1 SGHTA, CDR2 FQGNSA. V was shortened by 3 bases and J by 11 bases, with 4 bases between the two germline ends. The CDR3 runs to 9 residues. The CDR3 region is CASSFGAFF. In DNA, the CDR3 is TGTGCCAGCAGCTTTGGCGCTTTCTTT. The full variable domain, its missing parts supplied by reference TRBV7-2 and TRBJ1-1, is GAGVSQSPSNKVTEKGKDVELRCDPISGHTALYWYRQSLGQGLEFLIYFQGNSAPDKSGLPSDRFSAERTGGSVSTLTIQRTQQEDSAVYLCASSFGAFFGQGTRLTVV.

V usage is TRBV6-5 and J usage is TRBJ2-5; 8 bases are a match to TRBD1. The germline V gene encodes CDR1 MNHEY and CDR2 SVGAGI. J lost 5 bases, V lost 2 bases, and 7 bases had no gene match. The CDR3 is 15 residues long. The CDR3 sequence is CASSYDRGRIETQYF. CDR3 nucleotides: TGTGCCAGCAGTTACGACAGGGGACGGATTGAGACCCAGTACTTC.

The chain links TRBV25-1 to TRBJ2-3, with D uncertain. V was shortened by 2 bases and J by 1 base, with 10 bases between the two germline ends. The germline V gene has CDR1 MGHDK and CDR2 SYGVNS. The CDR3 sequence is 15 residues long. CDR3 amino acids: CASSEGPLGTDTQYF. The CDR3 bases are TGTGCCAGCAGTGAAGGGCCTTTGGGCACAGATACGCAGTATTTT.

The V and J genes are TRBV12-3 or TRBV12-4 and TRBJ2-1; no reliable D call. CDR3 length: 14 amino acids. The V and J ends lost 1 base and 5 bases respectively, with 9 bases between them. The CDR3, as DNA: TGTGCCAGCAGTTTAGTTACTCCTGACAATGAGCAGTTCTTC. This translates into CASSLVTPDNEQFF.

The V call is TRBV20-1, the J call TRBJ2-5; 7 bases are a match to TRBD1. V was clipped by 2 bases and J by 0 bases; unmatched bases: 9. This CDR3 spans 16 amino acids. Germline V CDR1 and CDR2: DFQATT, SNEGSKA (reference sequence). The CDR3 here is CSARSDRDSHQETQYF. As DNA, the CDR3 is TGCAGTGCTAGATCCGACCGGGACAGCCACCAAGAGACCCAGTACTTC.

In nucleotides, the CDR3 is TGCAGTGCTAGAGATAGGGGACTAGCCTACGAGCAGTACTTC. Translating gives CSARDRGLAYEQYF. This rearrangement joins TRBV20-1 to TRBJ2-7, with 8 positions matching TRBD2. CDR1 and CDR2 from the germline V gene are DFQATT and SNEGSKA (reference sequence). There are 14 residues in the CDR3. V gave up 0 bases and J gave up 2 bases; unmatched junction bases: 3.

The CDR3 bases are TGTGCCAGCTCACACGGTGAGCAGTTCTTC. Its protein product is CASSHGEQFF. The chain uses TRBV18 and TRBJ2-1, with D hard to call. This CDR3 has 10 amino acids. The germline CDR1 and CDR2 sequences are KGHSH and LQKENI. V shed 4 bases and J shed 9 bases, with 4 bases lying between them.

J is TRBJ2-5 and V is TRBV29-1, with D perhaps being TRBD1 or TRBD2 (6 bases each). V lost 3 bases, J lost 1 base, and 18 bases lay in between. The CDR3 loop spans 16 amino acids. The germline V gene encodes CDR1 SQVTM and CDR2 ANQGSEA. This CDR3 reads CSVDTLRRGPQETQYF. In nucleotides, the CDR3 is TGCAGCGTTGATACTCTCCGACGGGGGCCCCAAGAGACCCAGTACTTC. Looking up the rest from reference TRBV29-1 and TRBJ2-5 gives the full variable domain: SAVISQKPSRDICQRGTSLTIQCQVDSQVTMMFWYRQQPGQSLTLIATANQGSEATYESGFVIDKFPISRPNLTFSTLTVSNMSPEDSSIYLCSVDTLRRGPQETQYFGPGTRLLVL.

The chain is built from TRBV9 and TRBJ2-7; D is unclear. This CDR3 spans 13 amino acids. Germline loops: CDR1 SGDLS, CDR2 YYNGEE. V lost 4 bases and J lost 0, with 8 bases in between. As DNA, the CDR3 is TGTGCCAGCAGCCCTAGTTACTCCTACGAGCAGTACTTC. Its protein product is CASSPSYSYEQYF.

The chain uses TRBV7-9 and TRBJ2-5; D is possibly TRBD1 or TRBD2 (6 bases each). Trimming took 6 bases from V and 12 from J, leaving 23 bases between them. The CDR3 spans 14 residues. Germline CDR1 reads SEHNR; CDR2 reads FQNEAQ (reference sequence). CDR3 residues: CASSVGGGRAGKYF. The CDR3 DNA follows: TGTGCCAGCAGTGTAGGGGGAGGACGGGCTGGAAAGTACTTC.

The V and J genes are TRBV20-1 and TRBJ2-3, with D possibly TRBD1 on 5 matching bases. The germline CDR1 and CDR2 sequences are DFQATT and SNEGSKA (reference sequence). V was trimmed by 0 bases and J by 7 bases, leaving 17 bases between them. This CDR3 comprises 15 residues. As DNA, the CDR3 is TGCAGTGCTAGAGACCTTGACAGTGCCTTTTATACGCAGTATTTT. Encoded protein: CSARDLDSAFYTQYF.

The J gene is TRBJ2-1, the V gene TRBV9; weak D call: TRBD2 (5 bases). The CDR3 totals 13 residues. From germline, CDR1 is SGDLS and CDR2 YYNGEE. The ends were cut back, 0 bases at V and 7 bases at J, with 8 bases in the middle. This chain's CDR3 is CASSVAERNEQFF. CDR3 DNA: TGTGCCAGCAGCGTAGCGGAGCGGAATGAGCAGTTCTTC.

V usage is TRBV3-1 and J usage is TRBJ1-2; 9 positions agree with TRBD1. Germline CDR1 reads LGHDT; CDR2 reads YNNKEL (reference sequence). The CDR3 sequence is 16 residues long. J gave up 2 bases and V 3 bases, and 7 bases lay outside the gene matches. The CDR3 protein is CASSQPNRGRNYGYTF. The CDR3 DNA sequence: TGTGCCAGCAGCCAGCCAAACAGGGGGCGCAACTATGGCTACACCTTC.

This clonotype has just one count. The genes are TRBV18 and TRBJ1-5, with TRBD1 as a possible D gene (5 bases). Trimming removed 3 bases from V and 2 bases from J, with 8 bases in between. There are 14 residues in the CDR3. Germline values: CDR1 KGHSH, CDR2 LQKENI. The CDR3 loop is CASSPDIRNQPQHF. In DNA, the CDR3 is TGTGCCAGCTCACCGGACATACGCAATCAGCCCCAGCATTTT.

This clonotype appeared a few times. The CDR3 DNA follows: TGCAGTGCTAGAGCGACAGGGGTGCATGGCTACACCTTC. This sequence encodes CSARATGVHGYTF. The V call is TRBV20-1, the J call TRBJ1-2; 8 nucleotides agree with TRBD1. This CDR3 is 13 amino acids long. V lost 1 base, J lost 6 bases, and 4 bases stayed unmatched. CDR1 is DFQATT and CDR2 is SNEGSKA in the germline V gene (reference sequence).

This chain connects TRBV21-1 to TRBJ1-5; the table's D gene call, TRBD1, was not cross checked with the DNA. TRBV21-1 is listed as a pseudogene. The CDR3 consists of 14 residues. CDR3 in DNA: TGTGCCAGCAGCAAGGGACGGAGCAATCAGCCCCAGCATTTT. Translated: CASSKGRSNQPQHF.

The genes are TRBV20-1 and TRBJ1-1; TRBD1 matches 7 bases. The J segment lost 0 bases and the V segment lost 4 bases, leaving 8 bases of the junction unmatched. The CDR3 consists of 15 residues. CDR1 and CDR2 from the germline V gene are DFQATT and SNEGSKA (reference sequence). The CDR3 protein is CSATDRVSVNTEAFF. In DNA, the CDR3 is TGCAGTGCTACCGACAGGGTGTCGGTGAACACTGAAGCTTTCTTT.